The sample holds many counts of the clone carrying this TCR beta chain. Its cognate antigen is unknown. The sample belongs to a study of T cells in Graves' hyperthyroidism and ophthalmopathy. General study points: The model foresaw ophthalmopathy a median roughly 6.6 months prior to onset. Blood also showed most of the thyroid clonotypes that were expanded above 0.001.

RNA transcripts were the template for amplifying TCR beta CDR3 regions. Researchers ran a first-round RT-PCR on the TCR CDR3 using the HTBI primer set. TCRdb used MiXCR to reprocess the multiplex PCR reads, holding one entry per CDR3 protein. The table shows about 590,000 distinct CDR3 sequences, with 15% to 19% occurring only once. Hyperthyroidism was newly diagnosed in patients aged 18 to 65 (duration under 2 months). This CDR3 spans 15 amino acids. With 8 bases removed from V and 9 bases from J, the gap between germline ends came to 20 bases. In germline, CDR1 is MDHEN, CDR2 SYDVKM. This clonotype was obtained from a woman between 25 and 40 years old with Graves' hyperthyroidism. The sequenced material came from blood. The V and J genes are TRBV28 and TRBJ1-6; tentative D call: TRBD1 (6 bases). CDR3 region: CASSGTPIITSPLHF. CDR3 DNA: TGTGCCAGCTCCGGGACACCTATAATCACTTCACCCCTCCACTTT.